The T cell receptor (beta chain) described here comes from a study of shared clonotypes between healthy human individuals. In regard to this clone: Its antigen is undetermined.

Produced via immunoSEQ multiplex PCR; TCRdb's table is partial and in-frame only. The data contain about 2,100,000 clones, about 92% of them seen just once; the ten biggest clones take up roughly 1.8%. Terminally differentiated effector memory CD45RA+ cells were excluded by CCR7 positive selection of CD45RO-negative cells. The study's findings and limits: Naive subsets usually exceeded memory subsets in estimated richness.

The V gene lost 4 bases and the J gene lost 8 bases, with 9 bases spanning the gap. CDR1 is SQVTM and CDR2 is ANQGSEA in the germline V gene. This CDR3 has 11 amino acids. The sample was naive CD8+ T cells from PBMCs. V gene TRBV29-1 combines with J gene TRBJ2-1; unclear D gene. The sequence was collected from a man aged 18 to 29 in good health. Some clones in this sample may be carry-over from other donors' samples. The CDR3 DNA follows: TGCAGCGTTGCTTTTCGCGATGAGCAGTTCTTC. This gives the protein CSVAFRDEQFF.